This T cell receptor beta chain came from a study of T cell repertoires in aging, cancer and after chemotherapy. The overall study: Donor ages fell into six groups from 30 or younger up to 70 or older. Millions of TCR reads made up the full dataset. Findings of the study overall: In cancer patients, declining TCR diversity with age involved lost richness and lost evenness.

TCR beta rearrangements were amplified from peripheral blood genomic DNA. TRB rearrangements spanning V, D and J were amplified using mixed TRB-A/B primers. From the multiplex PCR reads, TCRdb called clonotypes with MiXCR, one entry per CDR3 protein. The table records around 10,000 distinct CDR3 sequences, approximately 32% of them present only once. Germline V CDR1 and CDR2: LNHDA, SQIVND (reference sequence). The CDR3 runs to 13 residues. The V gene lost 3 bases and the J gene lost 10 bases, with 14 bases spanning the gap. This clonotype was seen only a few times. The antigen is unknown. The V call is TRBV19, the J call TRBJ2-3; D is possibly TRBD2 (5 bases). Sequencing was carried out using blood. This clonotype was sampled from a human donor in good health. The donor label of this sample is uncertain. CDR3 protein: CASSIQEGYPQYF. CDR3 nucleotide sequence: TGTGCCAGTAGTATCCAAGAGGGTTATCCGCAGTATTTT.